These 7 T cell receptor beta chains came from one sample sequenced in a study of blood T cell repertoires in COVID-19 (dated by TCRdb to 2018 to 2021). Library creation used the immunoSEQ multiplex PCR assay. TCRdb obtained this table from immuneACCESS and retained in-frame rearrangements with V and J assigned. These tables miss some clones; where compared with another copy, unresolved V genes account for less than half of the shortfall, and the remainder is unexplained. Across this sample there are some 330,000 clones, with more than 75% seen only once. In total, the top ten clones hold roughly 2% of the sample. Specimen: PBMCs or T cells enriched from blood (not recorded which). These receptors originate from a man in his forties or fifties in a cohort exposed to, infected with or recovered from COVID-19 (not recorded which).

The V call is TRBV11-2, the J call TRBJ2-5, with 7 positions matching TRBD2. CDR1 is SGHAT, CDR2 FQNNGV, per germline. The CDR3 extends over 14 amino acids. V dropped 1 base and J dropped 4; count of bases not matched to a gene: 3. The CDR3 region is CASSLVVAGETQYF. The CDR3, as DNA: TGTGCCAGCAGCTTAGTGGTAGCGGGAGAGACCCAGTACTTC.

The V call is TRBV19, the J call TRBJ2-1; 7 bases are a match to TRBD2. CDR1 is LNHDA, CDR2 SQIVND, per germline (reference sequence). The CDR3 has 14 residues. The V segment lost 3 bases and the J segment 3 bases; nucleotides outside the gene matches: 2. CDR3 sequence (DNA): TGTGCCAGTAGTATCACTAGCGTCTACAATGAGCAGTTCTTC. Translation: CASSITSVYNEQFF.

The V call is TRBV28, the J call TRBJ2-2; 11 nucleotides align to TRBD1. Germline CDR1 reads MDHEN; CDR2 reads SYDVKM. With V trimmed by 5 bases and J by 5 bases, 4 bases remained unmatched. This CDR3 is built from 15 residues. CDR3 amino acids: CASSRTGGPTGELFF. DNA for the CDR3: TGTGCCAGCAGTAGGACAGGGGGCCCTACCGGGGAGCTGTTTTTT.

The V gene is TRBV9, the J gene TRBJ2-1, with 10 nucleotides matching TRBD2. CDR1 is SGDLS and CDR2 is YYNGEE in the germline V gene. V gave up 0 bases and J gave up 4 bases; unmatched junction bases: 7. The CDR3 length is 17 residues. The DNA of the CDR3 is TGTGCCAGCAGCGTAGTTGAGCGGGAGGGAACATACAATGAGCAGTTCTTC. This encodes CASSVVEREGTYNEQFF.

V gene TRBV28 combines with J gene TRBJ1-5; D unresolved. Germline V CDR1 and CDR2: MDHEN, SYDVKM. Trimming shortened V by 6 bases and J by 1 base, and 10 bases separated the two germline ends. The CDR3 consists of 14 residues. This chain's CDR3 is CASSKAGSNQPQHF. The CDR3 DNA follows: TGTGCCAGCAGCAAGGCGGGGAGCAATCAGCCCCAGCATTTT.

This sequence joins TRBV14 and TRBJ1-2, with no clear D. The ends were cut back, 3 bases at V and 0 bases at J, with 2 bases in the middle. Germline CDR1 reads SGHDN; CDR2 reads FVKESK. The CDR3 sequence is 12 residues long. The CDR3 DNA sequence: TGTGCCAGCAGCCATACTAACTATGGCTACACCTTC. Its protein product is CASSHTNYGYTF.

This chain joins TRBV7-6 and TRBJ1-4; D unresolved. The V gene's germline CDR1 is SGHVS and CDR2 FNYEAQ. The CDR3 covers 14 residues. V lost 4 bases, J lost 8 bases, and 14 bases lay in between. The DNA of the CDR3 is TGTGCCAGCAGCTCCCGGCCGACGGGGGAAAAACTGTTTTTT. Protein: CASSSRPTGEKLFF.